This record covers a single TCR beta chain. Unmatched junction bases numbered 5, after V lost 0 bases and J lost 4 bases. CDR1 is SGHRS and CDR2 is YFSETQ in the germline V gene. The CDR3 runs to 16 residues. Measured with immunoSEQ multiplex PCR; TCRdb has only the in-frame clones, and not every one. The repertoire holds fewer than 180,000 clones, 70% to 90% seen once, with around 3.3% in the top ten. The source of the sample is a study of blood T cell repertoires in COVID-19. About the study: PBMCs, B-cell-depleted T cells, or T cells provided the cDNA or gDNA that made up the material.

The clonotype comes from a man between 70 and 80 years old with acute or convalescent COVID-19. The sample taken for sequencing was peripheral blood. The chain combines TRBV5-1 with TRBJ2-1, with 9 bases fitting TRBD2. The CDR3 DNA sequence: TGCGCCAGCAGCTTGGGGTCTAGCGGGATTTACAATGAGCAGTTCTTC. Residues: CASSLGSSGIYNEQFF.